Listed here are 18 T cell receptor beta chains from one sample, sequenced in a study of human T cells and chemical hapten exposure. MiXCR was run by TCRdb on the RACE reads, yielding one entry per CDR3 protein. The repertoire holds more than 75,000 distinct CDR3 sequences, with over 6.5% as singletons. Documented time point: healthy volunteer bleed at 6 weeks. Extraction yielded total RNA from whole blood (unfractionated). Sequencing was performed on whole blood. All receptors derive from a male donor in good health. Some clones in this sample may be carry-over from other donors' samples.

This clonotype has a handful of counts. The rearrangement links TRBV7-2 to TRBJ1-5; 12 positions match TRBD1. With 1 base clipped from V and 7 bases from J, the junction kept 5 bases outside the gene matches. The V gene's germline CDR1 is SGHTA and CDR2 FQGNSA. The CDR3 contains 16 residues. CDR3 coding DNA: TGTGCCAGCAGCTTAGAGGGACAGGGGGCATGGCAGCCCCAGCATTTT. It encodes CASSLEGQGAWQPQHF.

V and J are TRBV4-2 and TRBJ2-5; D call uncertain. Looked up from germline, CDR1 is LGHNA and CDR2 is YNFKEQ. The V end lost 0 bases, the J end lost 2 bases, and 10 bases lay between the germline ends. The CDR3 is 15 amino acids. Here the CDR3 DNA reads TGTGCCAGCAGCCAAGAAAGAACAGCACAAGAGACCCAGTACTTC. Translated, it gives CASSQERTAQETQYF.

This clonotype was observed a handful of times. This chain links TRBV2 with TRBJ1-1; 9 positions match TRBD1. J was trimmed by 5 bases and V by 3 bases; bases with no gene match: 4. CDR3 length equals 14 residues. Germline CDR1 and CDR2: SNHLY and FYNNEI. CDR3: CASSEAGTGTEAFF. In DNA, the CDR3 is TGTGCCAGCAGTGAGGCCGGGACAGGGACTGAAGCTTTCTTT.

J is TRBJ1-5 and V is TRBV29-1; 10 bases line up with TRBD1. CDR3 size: 13 residues. The V and J ends lost 6 bases and 5 bases, in that order; junction bases with no gene match: 4. Germline assignment: CDR1 SQVTM and CDR2 ANQGSEA. CDR3 in amino acids: CSVPGQGDQPQHF. The DNA for the CDR3 is TGCAGCGTCCCCGGACAGGGGGATCAGCCCCAGCATTTT.

The chain couples TRBV7-2 to TRBJ1-5; D is perhaps TRBD1 (5 bases). The CDR3 extends over 15 amino acids. Germline values: CDR1 SGHTA, CDR2 FQGNSA. V lost 0 bases to trimming and J lost 6 bases, with 12 bases between them. The DNA of the CDR3 is TGTGCCAGCAGCTTAGCAGGCGGCGGGGCTCAGCCCCAGCATTTT. It encodes CASSLAGGGAQPQHF.

This clonotype was counted a few times. The chain has TRBV7-9 and TRBJ2-7, with 8 bases aligning to TRBD1. The CDR3 has 14 amino acids. Looked up from germline, CDR1 is SEHNR and CDR2 is FQNEAQ (reference sequence). J was trimmed by 1 base and V by 5 bases; bases with no gene match: 4. CDR3 sequence reads: CASSGQGISYEQYF. CDR3 nucleotide sequence: TGTGCCAGCAGCGGACAGGGTATTTCCTACGAGCAGTACTTC.

This clonotype has more than one count but fewer than ten. The chain recombines TRBV9 with TRBJ1-2, with 7 bases identical to TRBD1. The CDR3 length is 14 residues. V lost 4 bases, J lost 6 bases, and 9 bases stayed unmatched. From germline, CDR1 is SGDLS and CDR2 YYNGEE. The CDR3 DNA sequence: TGTGCCAGCAGCACAGGGGAAGTTCAGAATGGCTACACCTTC. It codes for CASSTGEVQNGYTF.

This clonotype was seen more than once but under ten times. The chain couples TRBV12-3 or TRBV12-4 to TRBJ2-7; D not certain. V lost 1 base and J lost 13, with 11 bases in between. The CDR3 has 11 amino acids. Written as DNA, the CDR3 is TGTGCCAGCAGTTTAGGGGCTCTTCCATACTTC. Amino acid sequence: CASSLGALPYF.

This clonotype was seen a few times. CDR3 DNA sequence: TGTGCCAGCAGCTTAGGGCAGGGAGGAATCACTGAAGCTTTCTTT. It specifies CASSLGQGGITEAFF. V usage is TRBV7-9 and J usage is TRBJ1-1, with D tentatively TRBD1 (5 bases). The CDR3 runs to 15 residues. Trimming cost V 1 base and J 4 bases, with 13 bases left between them. Germline lookup yields CDR1 SEHNR and CDR2 FQNEAQ (reference sequence).

This clonotype was detected a few times. The rearrangement joins TRBV6-5 to TRBJ1-2; TRBD1 matches at 7 bases. The CDR3 runs to 19 residues. In germline, CDR1 is MNHEY, CDR2 SVGAGI. With V trimmed by 0 bases and J by 0 bases, 13 bases remained unmatched. The CDR3 DNA follows: TGTGCCAGCAGTTACTCGCCAAACGCGGACAGGCCTACTAACTATGGCTACACCTTC. Amino acid sequence: CASSYSPNADRPTNYGYTF.

The rearrangement joins TRBV7-2 to TRBJ2-1; 9 nucleotides match TRBD1. From germline, CDR1 is SGHTA and CDR2 FQGNSA. Trimming cost V 7 bases and J 4 bases; bases outside gene matches: 5. CDR3 size: 14 residues. In nucleotides, the CDR3 is TGTGCCAGCAATCGGGGACAGGGATACAATGAGCAGTTCTTC. This translates into CASNRGQGYNEQFF.

There are a few counts of this clonotype. The J gene is TRBJ2-3, the V gene TRBV11-2; the D gene could be TRBD1 or TRBD2 (6 bases each). CDR1 is SGHAT, CDR2 FQNNGV, per germline. V dropped 1 base and J dropped 2 bases, with 16 bases sitting between them. The CDR3 has 17 amino acids. The CDR3 sequence: CASSLGLRGPLTDTQYF. The CDR3 DNA reads as TGTGCCAGCAGCTTAGGATTACGGGGGCCGCTCACAGATACGCAGTATTTT.

The rearrangement uses TRBV20-1 and TRBJ2-1; 9 nucleotides match TRBD2. This CDR3 comprises 17 residues. Trimming at V came to 2 bases and at J to 4 bases, leaving 12 bases not matched to a gene. CDR1 is DFQATT, CDR2 SNEGSKA, per germline (reference sequence). The CDR3 nucleotides are TGCAGTGCTAGATCAGGGTTAGCGGGAGCTTTGTACAATGAGCAGTTCTTC. Residues: CSARSGLAGALYNEQFF.

This clonotype turned up a few times. The CDR3 coding sequence is TGTGCCAGCAGTTTAAGCAGGGTGGATCAGCCCCAGCATTTT. This encodes CASSLSRVDQPQHF. The chain carries TRBV28 and TRBJ1-5; D may be TRBD1 (5 bases). In germline, CDR1 is MDHEN, CDR2 SYDVKM. Trimming took off 2 bases at V and 5 bases at J, with 10 bases between the two ends. This CDR3 has 14 residues.

The chain carries TRBV29-1 and TRBJ1-1, with TRBD1 matching over 9 bases. V shed 3 bases and J 3 bases; nucleotides not matched to a gene: 2. Per the germline V gene, CDR1 is SQVTM and CDR2 is ANQGSEA. This CDR3 region has 13 residues. DNA of the CDR3: TGCAGCGTTGACAGGACAGGGGACACTGAAGCTTTCTTT. This codes for CSVDRTGDTEAFF.

The CDR3 loop is CASSLRGGMITGELFF. The CDR3 DNA reads as TGTGCCAGCAGTTTGAGGGGGGGAATGATCACCGGGGAGCTGTTTTTT. J is TRBJ2-2 and V is TRBV12-3 or TRBV12-4; maybe TRBD2 (7 bases). The V end was cut by 3 bases, the J end by 4 bases, with 15 bases between. This CDR3 is 16 amino acids long.

This clonotype has just a few counts. The chain carries TRBV10-3 and TRBJ1-6; 8 positions match TRBD1. CDR1 and CDR2 (germline): ENHRY, SYGVKD. CDR3 length equals 13 residues. Trimming removed 6 bases from V and 8 bases from J; junction bases left unmatched: 3. For the CDR3, the DNA is TGTGCCATCAGGGGGACAGGTGATTCACCCCTCCACTTT. Amino acid sequence: CAIRGTGDSPLHF.

This clonotype appeared a few times. V is TRBV3-1 and J is TRBJ2-7; D ambiguous. The CDR3 spans 13 residues. Germline CDR1 reads LGHDT; CDR2 reads YNNKEL (reference sequence). V gave up 3 bases and J gave up 7 bases, with 13 bases separating them. CDR3 DNA: TGTGCCAGCAGCCACGACGTGGTCGGTGAGCAGTACTTC. Its protein product is CASSHDVVGEQYF.